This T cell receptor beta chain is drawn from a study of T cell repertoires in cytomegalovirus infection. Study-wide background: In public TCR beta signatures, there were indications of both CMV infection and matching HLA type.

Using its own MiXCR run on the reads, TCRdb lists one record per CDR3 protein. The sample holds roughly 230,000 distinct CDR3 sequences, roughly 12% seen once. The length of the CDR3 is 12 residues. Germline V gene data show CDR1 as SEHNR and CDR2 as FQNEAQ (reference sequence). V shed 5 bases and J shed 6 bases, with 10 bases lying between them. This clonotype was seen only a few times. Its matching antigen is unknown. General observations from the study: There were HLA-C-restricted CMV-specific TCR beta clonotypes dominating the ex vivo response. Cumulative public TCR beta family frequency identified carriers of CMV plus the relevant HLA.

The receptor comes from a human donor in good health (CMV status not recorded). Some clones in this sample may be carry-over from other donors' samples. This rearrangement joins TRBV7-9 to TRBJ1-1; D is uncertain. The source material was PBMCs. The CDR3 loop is CASSPGRSEAFF. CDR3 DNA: TGTGCCAGCAGCCCTGGCAGGTCTGAAGCTTTCTTT.